The 20 T cell receptor beta chains given below trace back to one sample, sequenced in a study of a mutant IDH1 vaccine in newly diagnosed glioma. Sample time point: week 35, safety follow-up. The study gave 300 ug of mutant IDH1 20-mer peptide per vaccine dose, with topical imiquimod. Using immunoSEQ multiplex PCR, the repertoire was profiled, and TCRdb retains in-frame clones only, with some absent. The sample yields roughly 51,000 clones, approximately 80% seen once. Their cognate antigens are unknown. The material sequenced was PBMCs, taken from a glioma patient whose treatment included an IDH1 peptide vaccine. All receptors come from a man between 35 and 55 years old with glioma.

The chain has TRBV29-1 and TRBJ1-2; no firm D call. There are 13 residues in the CDR3. V lost 5 bases, J lost 2 bases, and 12 bases lay in between. Germline loops: CDR1 SQVTM, CDR2 ANQGSEA. CDR3 coding DNA: TGCAGCGTTTTCGAACAAGAGAACTATGGCTACACCTTC. Encoded protein: CSVFEQENYGYTF.

J is TRBJ2-7 and V is TRBV6-5; a weak D match, TRBD2 (6 bases). Germline-derived CDR1 and CDR2 are MNHEY and SVGAGI. This CDR3 comprises 14 residues. The V gene lost 5 bases and the J gene lost 3 bases, with 14 bases spanning the gap. As DNA, the CDR3 is TGTGCCAGCAGTAGGAGGGACGGAGACTACGAGCAGTACTTC. This codes for CASSRRDGDYEQYF.

This chain uses TRBV7-7 with TRBJ2-5; D perhaps matches TRBD2 (5 bases). Germline CDR1 SSHAT, CDR2 FNYEAQ (reference sequence). Trimming took 6 bases from V and 4 from J, leaving 15 bases between them. The CDR3 has 14 amino acids. The CDR3 coding sequence is TGTGCCAGCAGTTTACGTAGCGCTCGAGAGACCCAGTACTTC. Its protein product is CASSLRSARETQYF.

This rearrangement joins TRBV27 to TRBJ1-5; 10 nucleotides agree with TRBD1. With 8 bases clipped from V and 3 bases from J, the junction kept 7 bases outside the gene matches. This CDR3 spans 15 amino acids. Germline V gives CDR1 MNHEY, CDR2 SMNVEV (reference sequence). CDR3 DNA: TGTGCCAGCCCCGGACAGGGGGTAACCAATCAGCCCCAGCATTTT. Its protein is CASPGQGVTNQPQHF.

This clone was recorded once. The V gene is TRBV13, the J gene TRBJ1-5; 7 nucleotides align to TRBD1. CDR1 and CDR2 (germline): PRHDT, FYEKMQ (reference sequence). The CDR3 contains 16 residues. V was pared by 2 bases and J by 2 bases, with 6 bases of the junction left unmatched. This CDR3 reads CASSLNKGQRNQPQHF. The CDR3 DNA reads as TGTGCCAGCAGCTTAAATAAGGGACAGCGCAATCAGCCCCAGCATTTT.

The V gene is TRBV6-6, the J gene TRBJ2-5, with D unresolved. The CDR3 has 13 amino acids. The germline V and J ends were trimmed by 5 bases and 2 bases, with 9 bases remaining between them. Per germline, CDR1 MNHNY and CDR2 SVGAGI (reference sequence). This CDR3 is CASSGRYQETQYF. As DNA, the CDR3 is TGTGCCAGCAGTGGACGGTATCAAGAGACCCAGTACTTC.

This chain uses TRBV6-1 with TRBJ1-2; D is undetermined. Trimming left V 8 bases short and J 4 bases short, with 20 bases between. This CDR3 contains 15 residues. CDR1 and CDR2 from the germline V gene are MNHNS and SASEGT. CDR3 coding DNA: TGTGCCAGCGGGCCCAAGGACGGTTATAGCTATGGCTACACCTTC. It encodes CASGPKDGYSYGYTF.

CDR3: CASRPGWGATNEKLFF. The CDR3 DNA reads TGTGCCAGCAGGCCCGGGTGGGGAGCAACTAATGAAAAACTGTTTTTT. V and J are TRBV27 and TRBJ1-4; D ambiguous. Trimming shortened V by 6 bases and J by 0 bases, and 14 bases separated the two germline ends. The CDR3 runs 16 residues. In germline, CDR1 is MNHEY, CDR2 SMNVEV (reference sequence).

The rearrangement uses TRBV6-1 and TRBJ1-2; D may be TRBD1 (6 bases). Trimming took off 10 bases at V and 4 bases at J, with 22 bases between the two ends. The CDR3 contains 15 residues. Germline V gives CDR1 MNHNS, CDR2 SASEGT. This CDR3 reads CATPGLGGIGYGYTF. CDR3 DNA: TGTGCCACCCCCGGGTTGGGGGGCATTGGCTATGGCTACACCTTC.

The rearrangement links TRBV27 to TRBJ2-7; D is unclear. The CDR3 covers 13 residues. Germline V gene data show CDR1 as MNHEY and CDR2 as SMNVEV (reference sequence). V gave up 3 bases and J gave up 5 bases, with 11 bases separating them. CDR3 nucleotide sequence: TGTGCCAGCAGTTTTATCGCGACACACGAGCAGTACTTC. This gives the protein CASSFIATHEQYF.

The chain employs TRBV4-1 and TRBJ2-5; D unclear. Germline CDR1 and CDR2: MGHRA and YSYEKL. Trimming left V 2 bases short and J 4 bases short, with 8 bases between. This CDR3 contains 13 residues. The CDR3 sequence: CASSQWQSETQYF. Here the CDR3 DNA reads TGCGCCAGCAGCCAATGGCAGTCAGAGACCCAGTACTTC.

The genes are TRBV5-1 and TRBJ2-2, with TRBD1 identical over 8 bases. Per germline, CDR1 SGHRS and CDR2 YFSETQ. This CDR3 has 15 residues. V was clipped by 5 bases and J by 6 bases; unmatched bases: 9. CDR3 in amino acids: CASRLDRGSAGELFF. CDR3 nucleotides: TGCGCCAGCAGGTTAGACAGGGGTTCCGCCGGGGAGCTGTTTTTT.

The chain joins TRBV29-1 to TRBJ2-1, with a tentative D call TRBD1 (5 bases). The germline gives CDR1 SQVTM, CDR2 ANQGSEA. This CDR3 is built from 13 residues. The V gene lost 4 bases and the J gene lost 6 bases, with 13 bases spanning the gap. CDR3 bases: TGCAGCGTTGTACCAGGGTACGGCAATGAGCAGTTCTTC. This translates into CSVVPGYGNEQFF.

The chain couples TRBV6-5 to TRBJ1-2, with 7 bases fitting TRBD1. V lost 0 bases and J lost 6; bases outside the gene matches: 10. Germline assignment: CDR1 MNHEY and CDR2 SVGAGI. This CDR3 has 16 amino acids. The DNA for the CDR3 is TGTGCCAGCAGTTACTCTCCGGGAGGGGGCAAGGATGGCTACACCTTC. It codes for CASSYSPGGGKDGYTF.

The chain combines TRBV14 with TRBJ2-3, with 9 bases that match TRBD2. V was clipped by 3 bases and J by 6 bases; unmatched bases: 10. CDR3 length: 16 residues. In germline, CDR1 is SGHDN, CDR2 FVKESK. Written as DNA, the CDR3 is TGTGCCAGCAGCCAGGAGGGACTAGCTAGGGCGGATACGCAGTATTTT. Protein product: CASSQEGLARADTQYF.

V gene TRBV2 combines with J gene TRBJ1-1, with D possibly being TRBD1 (5 bases). Germline-derived CDR1 and CDR2 are SNHLY and FYNNEI. V lost 3 bases, J lost 4 bases, and 12 bases lay in between. The CDR3 runs 14 residues. The CDR3 reads CASSETVESTEAFF. The CDR3 nucleotides read TGTGCCAGCAGTGAGACAGTGGAGAGCACTGAAGCTTTCTTT.

This clone was counted a single time. The chain has TRBV7-6 and TRBJ1-1; D remains ambiguous. V gave up 1 base and J gave up 1 base, with 10 bases separating them. CDR3 length: 15 residues. The germline gives CDR1 SGHVS, CDR2 FNYEAQ. DNA for the CDR3: TGTGCCAGCAGCTTAGTCCACGGCACGAACACTGAAGCTTTCTTT. Protein sequence: CASSLVHGTNTEAFF.

Only one count was recorded for this clone. This chain uses TRBV5-6 with TRBJ1-3, with 8 positions matching TRBD1. This CDR3 has 15 residues. Germline V gene data show CDR1 as SGHDT and CDR2 as YYEEEE. V trimming: 4 bases; J trimming: 0 bases; junction bases outside the gene matches: 3. The DNA for the CDR3 is TGTGCCAGCAGCCCTGGACAGGGCTCTGGAAACACCATATATTTT. This sequence encodes CASSPGQGSGNTIYF.

V gene TRBV4-1 combines with J gene TRBJ2-7; tentative D call: TRBD1 (6 bases). V was pared by 0 bases and J by 2 bases, with 11 bases between. The CDR3 is 15 residues long. Germline V CDR1 and CDR2: MGHRA, YSYEKL. CDR3 sequence: CASSQDETGTYEQYF. As DNA, the CDR3 is TGCGCCAGCAGCCAAGACGAGACAGGTACCTACGAGCAGTACTTC.

The chain employs TRBV10-1 and TRBJ2-7; a possible D gene is TRBD2 (5 bases). V shed 8 bases and J shed 5 bases, with 19 bases lying between them. The CDR3 sequence is 14 residues long. Germline CDR1 WNHNN, CDR2 SYGVQD (reference sequence). CDR3 amino acids: CASSRDLRADEQYF. In DNA, the CDR3 is TGCGCCAGCTCTCGGGATTTACGAGCCGACGAGCAGTACTTC.